This T cell receptor beta chain appears in the sequencing data of a study of human T cells and chemical hapten exposure. Overall study: For the approximately 25-week duration of the study, patients were given weekly doses of diphenylcyclopropenone on the scalp.

Via MiXCR, TCRdb re-called the RACE reads, giving one row per CDR3 protein. The data contain around 50,000 distinct CDR3 sequences, roughly 9.5% of them singletons. In its sample, this clonotype was seen many times. The germline V and J ends were trimmed by 2 bases and 3 bases, with 11 bases remaining between them. The germline CDR1 and CDR2 sequences are GTSNPN and SVGIG (reference sequence). The CDR3 spans 13 residues. Time point: patch test 1, 2 weeks after DPC sensitization. Regarding treatment: therapeutic diphenylcyclopropenone sensitization with weekly scalp DPC. The starting material was whole blood, obtained in connection with sensitization to the hapten diphenylcyclopropenone (DPC). The rearrangement uses TRBV30 and TRBJ2-7; D is unresolved. The sequence was collected from a woman aged 45-59 years with alopecia areata. Some clones in this sample may be carry-over from other donors' samples. Here the CDR3 reads CAWSPSAIYEQYF. For the CDR3, the DNA is TGTGCCTGGAGTCCCAGCGCTATCTACGAGCAGTACTTC. Combining the CDR3 with reference TRBV30 and TRBJ2-7 gives the whole variable domain SQTIHQWPATLVQPVGSPLSLECTVEGTSNPNLYWYRQAAGRGLQLLFYSVGIGQISSEVPQNLSASRPQDRQFILSSKKLLLSDSGFYLCAWSPSAIYEQYFGPGTRLTVT.